The sequence of this T cell receptor (beta chain) was determined in a study of beta chain features in type 1 diabetes. Germline V gene lookup returns CDR1 LNHNV and CDR2 YYDKDF (reference sequence). The germline V and J ends were trimmed by 1 base and 4 bases, with 10 bases remaining between them. CDR3 size: 14 residues. Whole-study results and caveats: More deletions and fewer insertions at VDJ junctions were seen in type 1 diabetes patients. The study found moderately but significantly shorter TCRB CDR3s in all four CD4+ subsets of Type 1 diabetes patients.

All of the isolated RNA was reverse transcribed, so expressed TCRB transcripts were sequenced. Generated by immunoSEQ multiplex PCR, the TCRdb table keeps only in-frame clones and is missing some. The sample contains 500,000 to 650,000 clones, around 12% of which appear only once. This clone has just one count. Its antigen is not identified. The clonotype was recovered from a man aged 25-45 years with type 1 diabetes. Sequenced material: naive CD4+ T cells from blood. The genes are TRBV15 and TRBJ1-1; no firm D call. The CDR3 coding sequence is TGTGCCACCAGCAGAGGGGTTGGGTTCACTGAAGCTTTCTTT. Translated: CATSRGVGFTEAFF. The full variable domain, its missing parts supplied by reference TRBV15 and TRBJ1-1, is DAMVIQNPRYQVTQFGKPVTLSCSQTLNHNVMYWYQQKSSQAPKLLFHYYDKDFNNEADTPDNFQSRRPNTSFCFLDIRSPGLGDTAMYLCATSRGVGFTEAFFGQGTRLTVV.